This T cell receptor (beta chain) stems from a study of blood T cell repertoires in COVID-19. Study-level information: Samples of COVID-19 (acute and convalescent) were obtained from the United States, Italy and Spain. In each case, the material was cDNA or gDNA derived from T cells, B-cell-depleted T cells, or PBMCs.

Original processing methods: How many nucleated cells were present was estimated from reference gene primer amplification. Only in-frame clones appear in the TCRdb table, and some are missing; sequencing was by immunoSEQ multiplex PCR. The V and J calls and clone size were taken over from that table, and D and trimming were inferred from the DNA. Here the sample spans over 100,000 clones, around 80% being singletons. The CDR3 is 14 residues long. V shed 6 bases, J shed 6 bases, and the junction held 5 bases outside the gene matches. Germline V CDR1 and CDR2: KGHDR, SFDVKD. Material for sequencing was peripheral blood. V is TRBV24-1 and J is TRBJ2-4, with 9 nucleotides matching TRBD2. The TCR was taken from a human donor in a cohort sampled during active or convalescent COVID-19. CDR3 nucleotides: TGTGCCACCAGTCTTAGCGGGAGCTCAAACATTCAGTACTTC. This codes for CATSLSGSSNIQYF.